A selection of T cell receptor beta chains follows, all from one sample in a study of CD8 T cells in ankylosing spondylitis. Each CDR3 protein gets one entry after TCRdb re-called the 5' RACE reads with MiXCR. This table holds a few hundred thousand distinct CDR3 sequences, 15% to 20% found once. The sequenced material came from blood, either unsorted or a sorted T cell fraction (not recorded which). These receptors all stem from a male donor with ankylosing spondylitis. The CDR3 runs from the conserved cysteine through the conserved F or W. A D gene is named only where the DNA matches it firmly. Some rows mark clone size as missing; the rest say once, few, many or name a class of expanded clone.

v_gene	j_gene	d_gene	abundance	CDR3aa	CDR3nt
TRBV7-7	TRBJ2-2	.	few	CASGPGLPTGELFF	TGTGCTAGCGGACCGGGACTCCCCACCGGGGAGCTGTTTTTT
TRBV11-3	TRBJ2-1	TRBD2	few	CASSLDRGGFRIEQFF	TGTGCCAGCAGCTTAGATCGGGGGGGTTTCCGAATTGAGCAGTTCTTC
TRBV4-3	TRBJ2-2	TRBD2	few	CASSQLLAGTATGELFF	TGCGCCAGCAGCCAATTACTAGCGGGAACAGCCACCGGGGAGCTGTTTTTT
TRBV6-1	TRBJ2-2	.	.	CASQGPNTGELFF	TGTGCCAGCCAGGGACCGAACACCGGGGAGCTGTTTTTT
TRBV19	TRBJ2-1	.	.	CASSIGASNEQFF	TGTGCCAGTAGTATAGGAGCGTCAAATGAGCAGTTCTTC
TRBV3-1	TRBJ2-7	TRBD2	few	CASSHLAGVGYEQYF	TGTGCCAGCAGCCACCTAGCGGGAGTTGGCTACGAGCAGTACTTC
TRBV4-2	TRBJ2-2	.	.	CASSQEWETGELFF	TGTGCCAGCAGCCAAGAATGGGAGACCGGGGAGCTGTTTTTT
TRBV11-2	TRBJ2-2	TRBD2	.	CASRYPGLAGATNTGELFF	TGTGCCAGCAGATATCCGGGACTAGCGGGAGCCACGAACACCGGGGAGCTGTTTTTT
TRBV6-5	TRBJ2-5	TRBD2	few	CASSYIGGEGETQYF	TGTGCCAGCAGTTACATCGGCGGGGAGGGAGAGACCCAGTACTTC
TRBV7-7	TRBJ2-7	.	few	CASSLAGGSEQYF	TGTGCCAGCAGCTTAGCTGGAGGGAGCGAGCAGTACTTC
TRBV4-3	TRBJ2-1	TRBD2	few	CASSRIAGEFSYNEQFF	TGCGCCAGCAGCCGGATAGCGGGAGAGTTTTCCTACAATGAGCAGTTCTTC